The 17 T cell receptor beta chains below were found in one sample sequenced in a study of blood T cell repertoires in COVID-19. Sequenced by immunoSEQ multiplex PCR; TCRdb stores in-frame clones only, minus some. The sample comprises 150,000 to 200,000 clones, around 83% of which are singletons, and 7% to 7.5% rests with the top ten. The sample comprised peripheral blood. These receptor sequences come from a woman aged 80 or over in a cohort sampled during active or convalescent COVID-19.

The rearrangement links TRBV4-1 to TRBJ1-5, with D uncertain. This CDR3 region has 15 residues. The V gene lost 2 bases and the J gene lost 5 bases, with 13 bases spanning the gap. Germline CDR1 is MGHRA and CDR2 is YSYEKL. CDR3 DNA: TGCGCCAGCAGCCAACTGCAGGCGGGGTATCAGCCCCAGCATTTT. It is translated as CASSQLQAGYQPQHF.

This chain uses TRBV12-3 or TRBV12-4 with TRBJ1-5; 7 nucleotides align to TRBD1. The CDR3 loop spans 13 amino acids. J gave up 3 bases and V 6 bases, and 2 bases lay outside the gene matches. CDR3 protein: CASRGQNNQPQHF. Written as DNA, the CDR3 is TGTGCCAGCAGGGGACAGAACAATCAGCCCCAGCATTTT.

The chain recombines TRBV12-3 or TRBV12-4 with TRBJ2-7, with 9 bases that match TRBD1. The CDR3 length is 13 residues. The CDR3 DNA reads as TGTGCCAGCAGGCTAGCCCCACGGGACAGGGTGATTGTC. Protein sequence: CASRLAPRDRVIV.

The CDR3 spells CASSQAGSEQFF. The CDR3 DNA reads TGTGCCAGCAGCCAAGCCGGGAGCGAGCAGTTCTTC. The chain couples TRBV3-1 (or the pseudogene TRBV3-2) to TRBJ2-1; D may be TRBD2 (6 bases). The CDR3 contains 12 residues. The V gene's germline CDR1 is LGHDT and CDR2 YNNKEL (reference sequence). With 1 base removed from V and 10 bases from J, the gap between germline ends came to 8 bases.

In regard to this clone: This sample includes further DNA sequences coding for the same CDR3. The J gene is TRBJ1-2, the V gene TRBV10-1; D is perhaps TRBD1 (6 bases). V was pared by 2 bases and J by 4 bases, with 8 bases between. CDR3 length: 13 residues. Germline V lookup: CDR1 WNHNN, CDR2 SYGVQD (reference sequence). The CDR3 nucleotides are TGCGCCAGCAGTGAGCAGGGGAGCTATGGCTACACCTTC. This codes for CASSEQGSYGYTF.

The CDR3 here is CASSPEPSADTQYF. For the CDR3, the DNA is TGTGCCAGCTCACCAGAACCCAGCGCAGATACGCAGTATTTT. The chain links TRBV18 to TRBJ2-3; D is uncertain. V was cut by 2 bases and J by 4 bases, with 10 bases left in between. The V gene's germline CDR1 is KGHSH and CDR2 LQKENI. The CDR3 contains 14 residues. Using reference TRBV18 and TRBJ2-3 for the parts outside the CDR3, the full variable domain is NAGVMQNPRHLVRRRGQEARLRCSPMKGHSHVYWYRQLPEEGLKFMVYLQKENIIDESGMPKERFSAEFPKEGPSILRIQQVVRGDSAAYFCASSPEPSADTQYFGPGTRLTVL.

The genes are TRBV2 and TRBJ2-3; D is unclear. CDR1 is SNHLY and CDR2 is FYNNEI in the germline V gene. The CDR3 loop spans 13 amino acids. Deletions cut 3 bases from V and 0 bases from J, with 4 bases between. CDR3 nucleotides: TGTGCCAGCAGTGAGGAGAGCACAGATACGCAGTATTTT. This codes for CASSEESTDTQYF. Full variable domain (outside the CDR3, taken from reference TRBV2 and TRBJ2-3): EPEVTQTPSHQVTQMGQEVILRCVPISNHLYFYWYRQILGQKVEFLVSFYNNEISEKSEIFDDQFSVERPDGSNFTLKIRSTKLEDSAMYFCASSEESTDTQYFGPGTRLTVL.

This rearrangement joins TRBV27 to TRBJ1-2, with D possibly matching TRBD1 (5 bases). Germline CDR1 is MNHEY and CDR2 is SMNVEV (reference sequence). This CDR3 region has 14 residues. The V gene lost 8 bases and the J gene lost 4 bases, with 17 bases spanning the gap. The CDR3 is CASRGTGGGYGYTF. The CDR3 nucleotides are TGTGCCAGCCGCGGGACCGGGGGGGGCTATGGCTACACCTTC.

This chain connects TRBV5-6 to TRBJ1-2; 7 nucleotides agree with TRBD1. Germline V gene data show CDR1 as SGHDT and CDR2 as YYEEEE. V lost 4 bases and J lost 7; bases outside the gene matches: 7. There are 13 residues in the CDR3. The CDR3 DNA reads as TGTGCCAGCAGCCTGGACAGGCGAAGTGGCTACACCTTC. This codes for CASSLDRRSGYTF. The full variable domain, in which reference TRBV5-6 and TRBJ1-2 provide the parts outside the CDR3, is DAGVTQSPTHLIKTRGQQVTLRCSPKSGHDTVSWYQQALGQGPQFIFQYYEEEERQRGNFPDRFSGHQFPNYSSELNVNALLLGDSALYLCASSLDRRSGYTFGSGTRLTVV.

This clone was observed a single time. The chain uses TRBV10-1 and TRBJ1-5, with no clear D. Germline V CDR1 and CDR2: WNHNN, SYGVQD (reference sequence). Trimming took 3 bases from V and 1 from J, leaving 4 bases between them. CDR3 size: 13 residues. The CDR3 reads CASSESSNQPQHF. CDR3 bases: TGCGCCAGCAGTGAATCGAGCAATCAGCCCCAGCATTTT.

V is TRBV12-5 and J is TRBJ2-1, with 10 bases fitting TRBD2. The CDR3 contains 14 residues. J lost 6 bases, V lost 8 bases, and 7 bases had no gene match. Germline loops: CDR1 LGHNT, CDR2 FRNRAP. In nucleotides, the CDR3 is TGTGCTAGTCAGTCTCTAGCGGGAGTCAATGAGCAGTTCTTC. Its translation: CASQSLAGVNEQFF.

V usage is TRBV12-3 or TRBV12-4 and J usage is TRBJ1-2; possibly TRBD1 for D (5 bases). V gave up 6 bases and J gave up 7 bases, with 15 bases separating them. The CDR3 has 13 amino acids. CDR3 loop: CASRSPAGFGYTF. The CDR3 DNA is TGTGCCAGCAGATCCCCCGCAGGGTTTGGCTACACCTTC.

In DNA, the CDR3 is TGCGCCAGCAGCTTGGATGGGACAGCAAACACTGAAGCTTTCTTT. It translates to CASSLDGTANTEAFF. This chain joins TRBV5-1 and TRBJ1-1, with 7 bases matching TRBD1. The CDR3 sequence is 15 residues long. The V and J ends lost 0 bases and 2 bases, in that order; junction bases with no gene match: 4. The germline gives CDR1 SGHRS, CDR2 YFSETQ.

This chain connects TRBV6-5 to TRBJ1-5; 7 nucleotides align to TRBD1. The CDR3 is 16 residues long. Germline lookup yields CDR1 MNHEY and CDR2 SVGAGI. J was trimmed by 7 bases and V by 4 bases; bases with no gene match: 13. The CDR3: CASSSRQGVGGQPQHF. The CDR3 coding sequence is TGTGCCAGCAGTTCCAGACAGGGAGTAGGCGGACAGCCCCAGCATTTT.

The V and J genes are TRBV15 and TRBJ2-7, with 8 bases identical to TRBD1. Germline V gives CDR1 LNHNV, CDR2 YYDKDF (reference sequence). The J segment lost 2 bases and the V segment lost 1 base, leaving 13 bases of the junction unmatched. The CDR3 sequence is 18 residues long. The CDR3 reads CATSRVKTEDRVTYEQYV. CDR3 bases: TGTGCCACCAGCAGAGTCAAAACAGAGGACAGGGTTACCTACGAGCAGTACGTC.

The gene calls are TRBV7-2 and TRBJ2-1, with 11 positions matching TRBD2. Losses at the gene ends were 5 bases for V and 7 bases for J; bases not matched to a gene: 10. This CDR3 spans 16 amino acids. Looked up from germline, CDR1 is SGHTA and CDR2 is FQGNSA. This chain's CDR3 is CASSVISGGAGNEQFF. The CDR3 region has the DNA TGTGCCAGCAGCGTAATTAGCGGGGGGGCAGGTAATGAGCAGTTCTTC. Using reference TRBV7-2 and TRBJ2-1 for the parts outside the CDR3, the full variable domain is GAGVSQSPSNKVTEKGKDVELRCDPISGHTALYWYRQSLGQGLEFLIYFQGNSAPDKSGLPSDRFSAERTGGSVSTLTIQRTQQEDSAVYLCASSVISGGAGNEQFFGPGTRLTVL.

This rearrangement joins TRBV4-1 to TRBJ2-3, with a tentative D call TRBD2 (7 bases). Germline assignment: CDR1 MGHRA and CDR2 YSYEKL. The V end lost 0 bases, the J end lost 4 bases, and 11 bases lay between the germline ends. The CDR3 consists of 15 residues. The CDR3: CASSQDGGGADTQYF. DNA for the CDR3: TGCGCCAGCAGCCAAGATGGGGGGGGCGCAGATACGCAGTATTTT.